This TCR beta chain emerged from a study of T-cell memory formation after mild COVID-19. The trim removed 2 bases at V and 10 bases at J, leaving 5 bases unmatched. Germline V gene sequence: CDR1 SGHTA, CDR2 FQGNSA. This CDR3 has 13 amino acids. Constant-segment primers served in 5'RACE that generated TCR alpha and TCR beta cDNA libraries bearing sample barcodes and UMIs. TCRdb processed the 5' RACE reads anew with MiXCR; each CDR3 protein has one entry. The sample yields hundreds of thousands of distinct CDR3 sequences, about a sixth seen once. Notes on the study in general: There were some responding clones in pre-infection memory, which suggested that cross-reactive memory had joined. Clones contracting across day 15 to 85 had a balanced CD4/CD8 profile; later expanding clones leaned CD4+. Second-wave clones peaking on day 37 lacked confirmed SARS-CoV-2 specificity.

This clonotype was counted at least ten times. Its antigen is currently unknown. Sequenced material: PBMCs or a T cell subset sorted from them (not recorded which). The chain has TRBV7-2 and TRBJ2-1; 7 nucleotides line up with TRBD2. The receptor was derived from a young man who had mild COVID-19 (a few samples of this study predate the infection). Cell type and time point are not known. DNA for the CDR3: TGTGCCAGCAGCTTATTTCAGCGGGGCGAGCAGTTCTTC. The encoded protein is CASSLFQRGEQFF. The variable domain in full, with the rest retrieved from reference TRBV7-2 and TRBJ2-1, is GAGVSQSPSNKVTEKGKDVELRCDPISGHTALYWYRQSLGQGLEFLIYFQGNSAPDKSGLPSDRFSAERTGGSVSTLTIQRTQQEDSAVYLCASSLFQRGEQFFGPGTRLTVL.